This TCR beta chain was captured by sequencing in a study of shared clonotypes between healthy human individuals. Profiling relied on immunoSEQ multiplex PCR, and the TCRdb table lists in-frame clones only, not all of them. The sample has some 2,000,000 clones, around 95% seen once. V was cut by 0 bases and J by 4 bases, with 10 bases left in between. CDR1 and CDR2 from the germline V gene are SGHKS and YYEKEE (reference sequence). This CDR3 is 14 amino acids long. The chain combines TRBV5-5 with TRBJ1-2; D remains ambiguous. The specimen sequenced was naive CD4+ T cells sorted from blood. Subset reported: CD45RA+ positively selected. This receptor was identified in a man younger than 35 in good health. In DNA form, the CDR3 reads TGTGCCAGCAGCTTGGTAAGCATCGGCTATGGCTACACCTTC. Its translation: CASSLVSIGYGYTF.